The 16 T cell receptor beta chains in this list originate from one sample, sequenced in a study of OX40 agonist ivuxolimab in advanced cancers. Repertoires were generated with immunoSEQ multiplex PCR, while TCRdb's copy carries only in-frame clones and drops some. The table includes tens of thousands of clones, over 85% detected once. Sequencing used CD4+ or CD8+ T cells sorted from blood, obtained in a trial of the OX40 agonist ivuxolimab. The receptors here all came from an adult with an advanced solid tumor such as melanoma, head and neck, liver or kidney cancer.

This rearrangement joins TRBV7-6 to TRBJ2-7; D unresolved. The CDR3 sequence is 14 residues long. V lost 1 base to trimming and J lost 1 base, with 8 bases between them. Per germline, CDR1 SGHVS and CDR2 FNYEAQ. The CDR3 is CASSLGPSSYEQYF. The CDR3, as DNA: TGTGCCAGCAGCTTAGGACCCTCGTCCTACGAGCAGTACTTC.

The J gene is TRBJ2-7, the V gene TRBV6-1; possible D gene TRBD1, 5 bases. This CDR3 is 11 amino acids long. The germline V gene has CDR1 MNHNS and CDR2 SASEGT. The V end lost 4 bases, the J end lost 6 bases, and 7 bases lay between the germline ends. CDR3 sequence: CASSVRVEQYF. In DNA, the CDR3 is TGTGCCAGCAGTGTCAGGGTCGAGCAGTACTTC.

This chain uses TRBV11-3 with TRBJ2-7, with D uncertain. The CDR3 contains 13 residues. Trimming cost V 2 bases and J 2 bases, with 7 bases left between them. Germline CDR1 is SGHNT and CDR2 is YENEEA. This CDR3 is CASSLQAAYEQYF. CDR3 sequence (DNA): TGTGCCAGCAGCTTACAGGCCGCCTACGAGCAGTACTTC.

V is TRBV11-2 and J is TRBJ2-3; D ambiguous. Trimming cost V 5 bases and J 10 bases, with 19 bases left between them. Germline V CDR1 and CDR2: SGHAT, FQNNGV. The CDR3 loop spans 14 amino acids. CDR3 bases: TGTGCCAGCAGCGAAGGTATGCCCCCCGGGTCGCAGTATTTT. Encoded protein: CASSEGMPPGSQYF. The entire variable domain, with the rest obtained from reference TRBV11-2 and TRBJ2-3, is as follows: EAGVAQSPRYKIIEKRQSVAFWCNPISGHATLYWYQQILGQGPKLLIQFQNNGVVDDSQLPKDRFSAERLKGVDSTLKIQPAKLEDSAVYLCASSEGMPPGSQYFGPGTRLTVL.

This rearrangement joins TRBV30 to TRBJ1-2, with 10 bases aligning to TRBD1. V lost 3 bases to trimming and J lost 2 bases; unmatched junction nucleotides: 6. Germline CDR1 is GTSNPN and CDR2 is SVGIG (reference sequence). The CDR3 extends over 15 amino acids. The CDR3 here is CAWSRTGGGNYGYTF. CDR3 DNA: TGTGCCTGGAGCCGGACAGGGGGTGGAAACTATGGCTACACCTTC.

The J gene is TRBJ1-3, the V gene TRBV14, with D unclear. V was pared by 1 base and J by 1 base, with 8 bases between. CDR1 is SGHDN, CDR2 FVKESK, per germline. The length of the CDR3 is 15 residues. The DNA for the CDR3 is TGTGCCAGCAGCCAAGGTTTCCAGTCTGGAAACACCATATATTTT. This encodes CASSQGFQSGNTIYF.

This chain connects TRBV5-1 to TRBJ2-5, with 8 bases identical to TRBD2. The length of the CDR3 is 15 residues. Trimming took 1 base from V and 3 from J; bases not matched to a gene: 5. Germline loops: CDR1 SGHRS, CDR2 YFSETQ. CDR3 sequence reads: CASSLPGTREETQYF. CDR3 nucleotide sequence: TGCGCCAGCAGCTTGCCAGGGACTAGGGAAGAGACCCAGTACTTC.

V gene TRBV9 combines with J gene TRBJ2-5; no definite D call. Trimming left V 3 bases short and J 2 bases short, with 8 bases between. This CDR3 has 13 amino acids. The V gene's germline CDR1 is SGDLS and CDR2 YYNGEE. In DNA form, the CDR3 reads TGTGCCAGCAGCGCGAGAGATCAAGAGACCCAGTACTTC. Amino acids: CASSARDQETQYF.

The chain is built from TRBV5-6 and TRBJ2-3; D unresolved. CDR3 size: 13 residues. V shed 4 bases and J shed 3 bases, with 9 bases lying between them. Germline V gives CDR1 SGHDT, CDR2 YYEEEE. CDR3 sequence reads: CASSAAATDTQYF. Written as DNA, the CDR3 is TGTGCCAGCAGCGCGGCCGCGACAGATACGCAGTATTTT.

This clone was picked up a small number of times. The chain combines TRBV28 with TRBJ1-1; unclear D gene. V was cut by 7 bases and J by 2 bases, with 5 bases left in between. CDR1 and CDR2 from the germline V gene are MDHEN and SYDVKM. The CDR3 runs to 11 residues. The chain's CDR3 is CASIFNTEAFF. The CDR3 DNA reads as TGTGCCAGCATATTTAACACTGAAGCTTTCTTT.

The V gene is TRBV7-2, the J gene TRBJ1-2; 7 nucleotides match TRBD1. This CDR3 spans 13 amino acids. From germline, CDR1 is SGHTA and CDR2 FQGNSA. V was clipped by 5 bases and J by 7 bases; unmatched bases: 7. The CDR3 sequence is CASSLDREIGYTF. DNA of the CDR3: TGTGCCAGCAGCCTCGACAGGGAGATTGGCTACACCTTC.

This chain uses TRBV2 with TRBJ1-4; D gene unclear. The germline CDR1 and CDR2 sequences are SNHLY and FYNNEI. V was trimmed by 7 bases and J by 5 bases, leaving 11 bases between them. The CDR3 is made up of 13 amino acids. CDR3 protein: CASMAELNEKLFF. The CDR3 coding sequence is TGTGCCAGCATGGCAGAGTTGAATGAAAAACTGTTTTTT.

The gene calls are TRBV7-2 and TRBJ2-3; 11 positions match TRBD2. The CDR3 is 15 amino acids. V was clipped by 3 bases and J by 5 bases; unmatched bases: 4. The germline V gene encodes CDR1 SGHTA and CDR2 FQGNSA. CDR3 amino acids: CASSFFSGGGDTQYF. CDR3 coding DNA: TGTGCCAGCAGCTTCTTTAGCGGGGGGGGAGATACGCAGTATTTT.

This clone was seen only once. The chain links TRBV18 to TRBJ2-2, with D perhaps TRBD1 (6 bases). V was pared by 5 bases and J by 0 bases, with 13 bases between. Germline V gene data show CDR1 as KGHSH and CDR2 as LQKENI. The length of the CDR3 is 16 residues. The CDR3 region has the DNA TGTGCCAGCTCAGCGACAGGACTTGCGAACACCGGGGAGCTGTTTTTT. Protein product: CASSATGLANTGELFF.

This chain joins TRBV7-2 and TRBJ2-3; D call uncertain. The CDR3 loop spans 12 amino acids. V shed 1 base and J shed 8 bases, with 7 bases lying between them. Germline-derived CDR1 and CDR2 are SGHTA and FQGNSA. This chain's CDR3 is CASSLDFGTQYF. The CDR3 DNA reads as TGTGCCAGCAGCTTAGATTTCGGTACGCAGTATTTT.

This rearrangement joins TRBV9 to TRBJ2-7; 9 nucleotides agree with TRBD2. This CDR3 is built from 15 residues. The J segment lost 0 bases and the V segment lost 4 bases, leaving 5 bases of the junction unmatched. Germline CDR1 is SGDLS and CDR2 is YYNGEE. CDR3 sequence (DNA): TGTGCCAGCAGCCCCGGGACTAGCAACTCCTACGAGCAGTACTTC. Its protein product is CASSPGTSNSYEQYF. Using reference TRBV9 and TRBJ2-7 for the parts outside the CDR3, the full variable domain is DSGVTQTPKHLITATGQRVTLRCSPRSGDLSVYWYQQSLDQGLQFLIQYYNGEERAKGNILERFSAQQFPDLHSELNLSSLELGDSALYFCASSPGTSNSYEQYFGPGTRLTVT.